These T cell receptor beta chains were read from a single sample in a study of shared clonotypes between healthy human individuals. Only in-frame clones appear in the TCRdb table, and some are missing; sequencing was by immunoSEQ multiplex PCR. The sample lists a few hundred thousand clones, about 96% occurring once. The sample comprised naive CD4+ T cells sorted from blood. The receptors here all came from a woman in her twenties or thirties in good health. Each CDR3 is given with its conserved first and last residue. Some rows have no size entry. The others give once, few or many, or a class for an expanded clone.

once	TRBV28	CASSLPSGPSYEQYF
-	TRBV19	CASSRTEAFF
once	TRBV2	CASSFQGAREKLFF
-	TRBV19	CASKETGGHQPQHF
-	TRBV5-1	CASSHGSGGTDTQYF
-	TRBV28	CASSLLPHLQRAQHF
-	TRBV5-1	CASRVEGETQYF
-	TRBV2	CASSERAGLNTGELFF
-	TRBV7-2	CASSLRGAYNEQFF
-	TRBV4-1	CASSHHDPANEQFF
-	TRBV6-5	CASSEYSANYGYTF
-	TRBV28	CASSLPTDTQYF
-	TRBV6-1	CASSERTKKNIQYF
-	TRBV19	CASSIASWFTSQNYGYTF
-	TRBV5-1	CASSLLADINNEQFF
-	TRBV7-9	CASRSGLAGGGEQYF
-	TRBV19	CASSYGLGSYEQYF
-	TRBV19	CATLGQDRYEQYF
-	TRBV28	CASSFSGRSSYNEQFF
-	TRBV6-1	CASSEPNREAQPQHF
-	TRBV30	CAWSRLAGARETQYF
-	TRBV5-5	CASSGRRDRTTFSGANVLTF
-	TRBV11-3	CASSPGRFGSADTQYF
-	TRBV14	CASSLSPYEQYF
-	TRBV18	CASSQGLAGTDTQYF
-	TRBV2	CASSVRKASNEKLFF
-	TRBV6-1	CASLLARLNTEAFF
-	TRBV6-1	CASSDGGRVYEQYF
-	TRBV6-5	CASTESRGNEQFF
-	TRBV5-1	CASSSLAGSYEQYF
-	TRBV27	CASSLTSRVGYGYTF
once	TRBV5-1	CASSLGQDTQYF
-	TRBV6-1	CASTLGGRGNQPQHF
-	TRBV27	CASSFTLTGTNTGELFF
-	TRBV28	CASSSGSGANVLTF
-	TRBV28	CAGYLPPNEQFF
-	TRBV5-8	CASSWGTSGSDGELFF
-	TRBV5-4	CASSLARSNNYEQYF
-	TRBV5-6	CASSRGKAEAFF
-	TRBV5-1	CASSPTGVPYEQYF
-	TRBV28	CASSPPQGDNEQFF
-	TRBV7-2	CASSYKSGSRLEQFF
-	TRBV28	CASSNGGSREQYF
-	TRBV27	CASSPRGTSGSHEQYF
-	TRBV21-1	CASSKGEGNTANYGYTF
-	TRBV9	CASSPPSGTPDTQYF